A single sample gave rise to the 2 T cell receptor beta chains below, sequenced in a study of lymphopenia after photon versus proton radiotherapy. This table comes from immunoSEQ multiplex PCR, and its TCRdb copy is limited to in-frame clones, with some not included. The sample shows about 70,000 clones, 75% to 90% of them seen only once. Source: peripheral blood, taken from a patient treated with proton-based radiotherapy. The receptor source for this set is a man of 80 years or more with esophageal cancer.

This rearrangement joins TRBV7-9 to TRBJ1-1; the D gene is possibly TRBD1 (6 bases). This CDR3 spans 13 amino acids. CDR1 and CDR2 (germline): SEHNR, FQNEAQ (reference sequence). Trimming stripped 5 bases from V and 4 bases from J, with 11 bases between. CDR3 nucleotide sequence: TGTGCCAGCAGCCCAACAGGGATCACTGAAGCTTTCTTT. This gives the protein CASSPTGITEAFF.

The chain employs TRBV6-4 and TRBJ2-2, with 7 bases aligning to TRBD1. CDR3 length equals 17 residues. The junction had 6 bases not matched to a gene; V was cut back by 0 bases and J by 2 bases. Germline CDR1 is MRHNA and CDR2 is SNTAGT. The CDR3 reads CASSDSDRVGNTGELFF. CDR3 coding DNA: TGTGCCAGCAGTGACTCAGACAGGGTAGGCAACACCGGGGAGCTGTTTTTT.